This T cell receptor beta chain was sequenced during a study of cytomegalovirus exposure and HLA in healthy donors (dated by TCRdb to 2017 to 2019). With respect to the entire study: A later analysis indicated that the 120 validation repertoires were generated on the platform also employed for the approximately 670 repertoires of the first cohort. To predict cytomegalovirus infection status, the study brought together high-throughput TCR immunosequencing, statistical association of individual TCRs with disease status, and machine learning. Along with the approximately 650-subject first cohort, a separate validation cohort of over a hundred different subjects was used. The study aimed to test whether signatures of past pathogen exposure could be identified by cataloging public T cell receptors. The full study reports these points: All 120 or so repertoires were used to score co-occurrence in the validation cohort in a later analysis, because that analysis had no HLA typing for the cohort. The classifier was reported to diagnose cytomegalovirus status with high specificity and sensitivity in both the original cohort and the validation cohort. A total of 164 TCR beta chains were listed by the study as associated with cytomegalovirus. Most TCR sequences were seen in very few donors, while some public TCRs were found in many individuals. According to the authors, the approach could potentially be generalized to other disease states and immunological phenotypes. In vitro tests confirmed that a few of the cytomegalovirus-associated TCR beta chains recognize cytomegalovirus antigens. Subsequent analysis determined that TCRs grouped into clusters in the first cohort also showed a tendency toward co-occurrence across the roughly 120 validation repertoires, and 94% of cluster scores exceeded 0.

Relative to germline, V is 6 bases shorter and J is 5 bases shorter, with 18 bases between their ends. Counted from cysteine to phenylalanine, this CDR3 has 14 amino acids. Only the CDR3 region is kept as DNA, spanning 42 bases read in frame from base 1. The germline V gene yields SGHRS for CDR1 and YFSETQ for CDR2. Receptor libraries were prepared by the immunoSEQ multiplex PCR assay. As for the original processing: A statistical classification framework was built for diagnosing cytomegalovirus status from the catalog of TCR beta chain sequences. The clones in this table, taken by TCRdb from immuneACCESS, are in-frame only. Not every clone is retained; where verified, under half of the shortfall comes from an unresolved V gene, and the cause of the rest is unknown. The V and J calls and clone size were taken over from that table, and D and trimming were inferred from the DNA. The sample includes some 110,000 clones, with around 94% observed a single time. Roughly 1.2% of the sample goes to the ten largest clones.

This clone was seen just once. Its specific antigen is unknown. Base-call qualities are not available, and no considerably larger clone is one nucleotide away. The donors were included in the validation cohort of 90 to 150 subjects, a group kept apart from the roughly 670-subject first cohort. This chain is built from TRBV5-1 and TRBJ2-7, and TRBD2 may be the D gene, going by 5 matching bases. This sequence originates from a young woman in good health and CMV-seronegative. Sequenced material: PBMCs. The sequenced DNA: TGCGCCAGCACCGGTCCGGGGAGCCGTGACGAGCAGTACTTC. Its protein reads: CASTGPGSRDEQYF. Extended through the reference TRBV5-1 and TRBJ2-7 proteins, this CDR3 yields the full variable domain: KAGVTQTPRYLIKTRGQQVTLSCSPISGHRSVSWYQQTPGQGLQFLFEYFSETQRNKGNFPGRFSGRQFSNSRSEMNVSTLELGDSALYLCASTGPGSRDEQYFGPGTRLTVT.